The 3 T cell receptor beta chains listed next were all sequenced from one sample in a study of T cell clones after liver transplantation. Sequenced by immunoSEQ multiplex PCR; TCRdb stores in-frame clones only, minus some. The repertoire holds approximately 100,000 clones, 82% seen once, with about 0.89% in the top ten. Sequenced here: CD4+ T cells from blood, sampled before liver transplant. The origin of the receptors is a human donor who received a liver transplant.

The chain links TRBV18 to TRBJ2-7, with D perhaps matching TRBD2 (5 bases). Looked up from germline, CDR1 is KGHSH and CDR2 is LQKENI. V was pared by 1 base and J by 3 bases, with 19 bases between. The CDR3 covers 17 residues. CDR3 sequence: CASSPLPPERPLYEQYF. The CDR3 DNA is TGTGCCAGCTCACCACTTCCACCGGAGCGGCCCCTCTACGAGCAGTACTTC. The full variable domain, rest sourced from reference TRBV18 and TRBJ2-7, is NAGVMQNPRHLVRRRGQEARLRCSPMKGHSHVYWYRQLPEEGLKFMVYLQKENIIDESGMPKERFSAEFPKEGPSILRIQQVVRGDSAAYFCASSPLPPERPLYEQYFGPGTRLTVT.

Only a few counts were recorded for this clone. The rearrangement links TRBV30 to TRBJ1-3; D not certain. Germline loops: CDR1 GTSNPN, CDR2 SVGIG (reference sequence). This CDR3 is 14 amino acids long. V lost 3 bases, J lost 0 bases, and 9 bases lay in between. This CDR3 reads CAWSPGPSGNTIYF. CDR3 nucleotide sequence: TGTGCCTGGAGCCCAGGTCCCTCTGGAAACACCATATATTTT.

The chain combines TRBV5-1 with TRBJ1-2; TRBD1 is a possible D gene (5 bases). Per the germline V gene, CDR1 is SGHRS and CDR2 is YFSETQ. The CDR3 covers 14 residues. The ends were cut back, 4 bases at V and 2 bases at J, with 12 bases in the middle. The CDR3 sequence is CASSVGPTNYGYTF. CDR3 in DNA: TGCGCCAGCAGCGTGGGACCGACGAACTATGGCTACACCTTC.